The present entry profiles one TCR beta chain with its context. Germline assignment: CDR1 GTSNPN and CDR2 SVGIG (reference sequence). The CDR3 is 12 residues long. Trimming cost V 8 bases and J 2 bases, with 11 bases left between them. The sample is drawn from a study of T cells in Graves' hyperthyroidism and ophthalmopathy. Study-level information: It was at initial diagnosis, before any treatment, that peripheral blood was collected.

RNA transcripts provided the source from which TCR beta CDR3 regions were amplified. HTBI primers were used for first-round RT-PCR of the TCR CDR3. MiXCR, run by TCRdb on the multiplex PCR reads, gives a single entry per CDR3 protein. The sample has approximately 420,000 distinct CDR3 sequences, 15% seen once. Specimen: blood. This clonotype was sampled from a woman aged 25 to 39 with Graves' hyperthyroidism. The chain has TRBV30 and TRBJ2-3; no reliable D call. CDR3 sequence reads: CAGSVLTDTQYF. The CDR3 nucleotides are TGTGCCGGCTCCGTCCTCACAGATACGCAGTATTTT.